This T cell receptor beta chain was captured by sequencing in a study of blood T cell repertoires in COVID-19. Study details: Sources were T cells, B-cell-depleted T cells, or PBMCs; the material itself was cDNA or gDNA.

Study processing details: Reference gene primer amplification in the assay estimated nucleated cell counts. The method was immunoSEQ multiplex PCR; TCRdb's version includes in-frame clones alone and lacks a portion of them. That table supplies the V and J calls and clone size; D and trimming were determined from the DNA. The data contain more than 130,000 clones, 85% to 90% of them singletons. Between the trimmed V and J ends, which lost 6 bases and 4 bases, there was a span of 19 bases. This CDR3 contains 16 residues. In germline, CDR1 is SNHLY, CDR2 FYNNEI. The sequence was collected from a man in his fifties with active or convalescent COVID-19. Sequencing was performed on peripheral blood. The chain is built from TRBV2 and TRBJ1-5; a possible D gene is TRBD1 (5 bases). CDR3 region: CASSAHGGWGNQPQHF. As DNA, the CDR3 is TGTGCCAGCAGCGCCCACGGGGGGTGGGGTAATCAGCCCCAGCATTTT.